One sample yielded the 5 T cell receptor beta chains listed below, sequenced in a study of spatial heterogeneity in lung cancer. TCRdb reprocessed the 5' RACE reads with MiXCR, giving one entry per CDR3 protein. The sample shows some 41,000 distinct CDR3 sequences, approximately 22% of them seen only once. Indicated time point: blood at routine non-recurrence follow-up after resection. The sequencing here drew on PBMCs, taken at follow-up. Receptors originate from a female donor with early-stage non-small cell lung cancer.

This clonotype was picked up a small number of times. The rearrangement joins TRBV28 to TRBJ1-1, with D hard to call. The CDR3 has 13 amino acids. V was pared by 4 bases and J by 3 bases, with 9 bases between. The germline V gene encodes CDR1 MDHEN and CDR2 SYDVKM. Here the CDR3 reads CASSSTEYTEAFF. In DNA form, the CDR3 reads TGTGCCAGCAGTTCTACAGAATACACTGAAGCTTTCTTT.

The chain recombines TRBV27 with TRBJ2-1, with 14 bases that match TRBD2. CDR3 length equals 17 residues. The V gene end was trimmed by 0 bases and the J gene end by 7 bases; junction bases not matched to a gene: 5. Germline assignment: CDR1 MNHEY and CDR2 SMNVEV (reference sequence). CDR3 amino acids: CASSLSEGLAGVNEQFF. In DNA, the CDR3 is TGTGCCAGCAGTTTATCCGAGGGACTAGCGGGAGTAAATGAGCAGTTCTTC.

This clonotype was observed at least ten times. J is TRBJ2-3 and V is TRBV20-1, with D perhaps TRBD2 (6 bases). V was clipped by 5 bases and J by 3 bases, with 12 bases between them. CDR3 length equals 13 residues. CDR1 is DFQATT, CDR2 SNEGSKA, per germline (reference sequence). This chain's CDR3 is CSAPSGPTDTQYF. CDR3 DNA: TGCAGTGCTCCAAGCGGGCCTACAGATACGCAGTATTTT.

This clonotype was counted at least ten times. The V and J genes are TRBV7-9 and TRBJ2-2; TRBD2 is a possible D gene (6 bases). Germline CDR1 and CDR2: SEHNR and FQNEAQ (reference sequence). Trimming cost V 4 bases and J 1 base, with 13 bases left between them. CDR3 length: 16 residues. CDR3 in amino acids: CASSSGRGVNTGELFF. The DNA for the CDR3 is TGTGCCAGCAGCTCTGGGCGGGGCGTGAACACCGGGGAGCTGTTTTTT.

The chain links TRBV11-2 to TRBJ1-2; a weak D match, TRBD1 (6 bases). The CDR3 loop spans 15 amino acids. Germline loops: CDR1 SGHAT, CDR2 FQNNGV. Deletions cut 4 bases from V and 8 bases from J, with 20 bases between. The CDR3 loop is CASSSFNTGPRGYTF. CDR3 sequence (DNA): TGTGCCAGCAGCTCCTTTAATACAGGGCCCCGAGGCTACACCTTC.